A selection of T cell receptor beta chains follows, all from one sample in a study of radiotherapy plus CTLA-4 blockade in lung cancer. Repertoires were generated with immunoSEQ multiplex PCR, while TCRdb's copy carries only in-frame clones and drops some. The data contain about 39,000 clones, nearly 80% of them singletons. The sample consisted of peripheral blood, taken from a patient treated with radiotherapy plus ipilimumab. The origin of the receptors is a human donor with non-small cell lung cancer that progressed on radiotherapy plus ipilimumab. The CDR3 runs from the conserved cysteine through the conserved F or W. Fields, in order: clone size, V gene, J gene, D gene, CDR3 protein, CDR3 DNA. A D gene is named only where the DNA matches it firmly. Clone size, where shown, is once, few, many, or a class for clones that have expanded.

.	TRBV7-8	TRBJ2-1	.	CASSLDWNEQFF	TGTGCCAGCAGCTTGGACTGGAATGAGCAGTTCTTC
.	TRBV5-5	TRBJ2-2	TRBD2	CASSTVAGNTGELFF	TGTGCCAGCAGCACCGTAGCGGGGAACACCGGGGAGCTGTTTTTT
.	TRBV9	TRBJ2-1	.	CASSVREAGLYNEQFF	TGTGCCAGCAGCGTCCGTGAGGCGGGGTTGTACAATGAGCAGTTCTTC
.	TRBV7-6	TRBJ2-7	TRBD1	CASSLGYAGGIYEQYF	TGTGCCAGCAGCTTAGGGTACGCAGGGGGCATCTACGAGCAGTACTTC
.	TRBV27	TRBJ1-2	.	CASRPGRSTGGGYTF	TGTGCCAGCAGGCCCGGAAGGTCAACGGGAGGTGGCTACACCTTC
once	TRBV7-2	TRBJ2-1	.	CASSEGQISYNEQFF	TGTGCCAGCAGCGAAGGACAGATCTCCTACAATGAGCAGTTCTTC
.	TRBV6-1	TRBJ1-3	.	CASSSFGGPGNTIYF	TGTGCCAGCAGTTCCTTCGGGGGACCTGGAAACACCATATATTTT
.	TRBV5-1	TRBJ2-5	.	CASSNGVQETQYF	TGCGCCAGCAGCAATGGAGTACAAGAGACCCAGTACTTC
.	TRBV5-6	TRBJ2-1	.	CASSPPPSIEQFF	TGTGCCAGCAGCCCGCCCCCTAGTATTGAGCAGTTCTTC
few	TRBV2	TRBJ2-7	.	CASRDSSYEQYF	TGTGCCAGCAGGGACAGTTCCTACGAGCAGTACTTC
.	TRBV5-3	TRBJ1-6	.	CARSHSTKSSYNSPLHF	TGTGCCAGAAGCCACAGCACCAAGAGCTCCTATAATTCACCCCTCCACTTT
once	TRBV9	TRBJ2-2	.	CASSLNSANTGELFF	TGTGCCAGCAGTTTAAATTCGGCGAACACCGGGGAGCTGTTTTTT
.	TRBV2	TRBJ2-2	.	CASSLEGGSNTGELFF	TGTGCCAGCTCCCTAGAAGGAGGATCCAACACCGGGGAGCTGTTTTTT
.	TRBV19	TRBJ1-1	.	CASSHQGMNTEAFF	TGTGCCAGTAGCCACCAGGGGATGAACACTGAAGCTTTCTTT
.	TRBV5-1	TRBJ2-3	TRBD2	CASSPDLETSGGANTQYF	TGCGCCAGCAGCCCCGACCTCGAGACTAGCGGGGGCGCGAATACGCAGTATTTT
.	TRBV11-1	TRBJ2-2	TRBD1	CASSLDGQGANTGELFF	TGTGCCAGCAGCTTAGATGGGCAGGGGGCGAACACCGGGGAGCTGTTTTTT
few	TRBV4-1	TRBJ1-2	.	CASSSEGYTF	TGCGCCAGCAGTTCCGAGGGCTACACCTTC
.	TRBV5-4	TRBJ2-5	TRBD2	CASSPGLAGGGETQYF	TGTGCCAGCAGCCCGGGACTAGCGGGGGGTGGGGAGACCCAGTACTTC
.	TRBV5-1	TRBJ2-7	TRBD1	CASSPQTGGGQYF	TGCGCCAGCAGCCCACAGACAGGGGGCGGTCAGTACTTC
.	TRBV10-3	TRBJ1-4	.	CAISEGTGRGEKLFF	TGTGCCATCAGTGAGGGAACAGGGCGAGGTGAAAAACTGTTTTTT
.	TRBV29-1	TRBJ2-7	TRBD2	CSVGLAGAYEQYF	TGCAGCGTTGGGCTAGCGGGGGCTTACGAGCAGTACTTC
.	TRBV13	TRBJ2-1	.	CASSAASLSSYNEQFF	TGTGCCAGCAGCGCCGCGAGTTTGAGCTCCTACAATGAGCAGTTCTTC
.	TRBV6-1	TRBJ2-3	TRBD2	CASSLAGRHTDTQYF	TGTGCCAGCAGCCTAGCGGGGCGGCACACAGATACGCAGTATTTT
once	TRBV5-4	TRBJ2-1	.	CASSSTIASEQFF	TGTGCCAGCAGCTCGACGATAGCCTCTGAGCAGTTCTTC
.	TRBV15	TRBJ2-3	.	CATSGGHSSTDTQYF	TGTGCCACCAGTGGAGGGCACTCTAGCACAGATACGCAGTATTTT
few	TRBV5-1	TRBJ2-5	.	CASSRPGGWQETQYF	TGCGCCAGCAGCCGGCCGGGCGGGTGGCAAGAGACCCAGTACTTC
few	TRBV7-9	TRBJ2-3	TRBD1	CASSSTPTGASTDTQYF	TGTGCCAGCAGCTCTACGCCGACAGGGGCTAGCACAGATACGCAGTATTTT
few	TRBV10-3	TRBJ1-5	.	CAISDGSTNQPQHF	TGTGCCATCAGTGATGGCAGTACCAATCAGCCCCAGCATTTT
.	TRBV4-1	TRBJ2-2	TRBD2	CASSQVLAGLGELFF	TGCGCCAGCAGCCAAGTACTAGCGGGGTTAGGGGAGCTGTTTTTT
.	TRBV6-5	TRBJ2-1	TRBD2	CASRGLASSYNEQFF	TGTGCCAGCAGGGGACTAGCAAGCTCCTACAATGAGCAGTTCTTC